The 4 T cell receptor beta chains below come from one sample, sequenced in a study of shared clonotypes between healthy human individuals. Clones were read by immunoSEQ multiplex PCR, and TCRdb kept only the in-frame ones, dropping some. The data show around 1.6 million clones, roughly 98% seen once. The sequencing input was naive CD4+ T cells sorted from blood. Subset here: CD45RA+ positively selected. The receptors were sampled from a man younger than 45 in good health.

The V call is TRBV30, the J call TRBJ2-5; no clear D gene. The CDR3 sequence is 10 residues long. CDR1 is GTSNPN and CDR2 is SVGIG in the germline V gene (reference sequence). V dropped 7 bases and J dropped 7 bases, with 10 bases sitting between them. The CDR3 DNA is TGTGCCTTCAGTCTGCGGACCCAGTACTTC. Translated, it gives CAFSLRTQYF.

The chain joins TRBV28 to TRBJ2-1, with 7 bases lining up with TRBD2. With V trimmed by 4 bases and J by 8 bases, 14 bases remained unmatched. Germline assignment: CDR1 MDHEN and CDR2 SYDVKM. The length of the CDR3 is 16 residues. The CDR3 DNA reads TGTGCCAGCAGTTCTCCAGGACTAGGTCGTACGGATGAGCAGTTCTTC. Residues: CASSSPGLGRTDEQFF.

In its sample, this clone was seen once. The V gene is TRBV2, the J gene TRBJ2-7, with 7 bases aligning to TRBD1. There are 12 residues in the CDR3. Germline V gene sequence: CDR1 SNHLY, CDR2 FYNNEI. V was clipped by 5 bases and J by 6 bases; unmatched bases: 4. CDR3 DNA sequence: TGTGCCAGCAGTTACAGGGGTTCCGAGCAGTACTTC. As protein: CASSYRGSEQYF.

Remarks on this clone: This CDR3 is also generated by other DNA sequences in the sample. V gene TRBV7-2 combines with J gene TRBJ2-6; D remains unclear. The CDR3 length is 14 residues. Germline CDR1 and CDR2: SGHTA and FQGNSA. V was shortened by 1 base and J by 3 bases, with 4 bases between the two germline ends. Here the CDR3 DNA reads TGTGCCAGCAGCTTAGGCAGTGGGGCCAACGTCCTGACTTTC. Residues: CASSLGSGANVLTF. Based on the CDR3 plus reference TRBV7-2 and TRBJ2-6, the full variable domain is GAGVSQSPSNKVTEKGKDVELRCDPISGHTALYWYRQSLGQGLEFLIYFQGNSAPDKSGLPSDRFSAERTGGSVSTLTIQRTQQEDSAVYLCASSLGSGANVLTFGAGSRLTVL.